This TCR beta chain was captured by sequencing in a study of blood T cell repertoires in COVID-19. Overall study: The United States, Italy and Spain provided the acute and convalescent COVID-19 samples.

In the study's own analysis: Nucleated cell number was recorded as an estimate derived from reference gene primer amplification. Profiling relied on immunoSEQ multiplex PCR, and the TCRdb table lists in-frame clones only, not all of them. V and J calls and clone size are as listed in that table; D and trimming were resolved from the DNA. The sample lists 200,000 to 300,000 clones; about 87% were seen once. CDR1 SGHNT and CDR2 YENEEA come from the germline V gene. The CDR3 length is 16 residues. The J segment lost 5 bases and the V segment lost 0 bases, leaving 6 bases of the junction unmatched. The chain links TRBV11-3 to TRBJ2-2; 7 bases match TRBD2. The clonotype comes from a man aged 60-69 years who had recovered from COVID-19. Sequences were obtained from peripheral blood. The CDR3 DNA follows: TGTGCCAGCAGCTTAGAAAGTCGGGGGGAAACCGGGGAGCTGTTTTTT. Protein: CASSLESRGETGELFF.